This T cell receptor (beta chain) was recovered during a study of monozygotic twins with inflammatory bowel disease. Germline V CDR1 and CDR2: LNHNV, YYDKDF (reference sequence). The CDR3 has 13 amino acids. Addition of UMIs with a 6-nucleotide sample barcode was achieved by template switching. Using TCRalpha and TCRbeta cDNA, the researchers carried out two nested PCRs that lasted roughly 16 and 10 cycles. For each CDR3 protein, TCRdb gives one entry from its re-call of the 5' RACE reads, without DNA. The table lists some 210,000 distinct CDR3 sequences. Whole blood that had not undergone T cell sorting provided the isolated total RNA.

The TCR originated in a human donor with ulcerative colitis or Crohn's disease, or a healthy co-twin of an affected twin (not recorded which). This chain joins TRBV15 and TRBJ1-1; TCRdb's D call of TRBD1 is untestable without DNA. Sequencing used blood. CDR3 region: CATSVTGSTEAFF. The full variable domain, rest sourced from reference TRBV15 and TRBJ1-1, is DAMVIQNPRYQVTQFGKPVTLSCSQTLNHNVMYWYQQKSSQAPKLLFHYYDKDFNNEADTPDNFQSRRPNTSFCFLDIRSPGLGDTAMYLCATSVTGSTEAFFGQGTRLTVV.